Listed below are T cell receptor beta chains from one sample, sequenced in a study of T cells in Graves' hyperthyroidism and ophthalmopathy. Each CDR3 protein is one row after TCRdb ran MiXCR on the multiplex PCR reads. The sample lists 450,000 to 600,000 distinct CDR3 sequences, 15% to 20% seen once, with approximately 50% in the top ten. Sequencing was performed on blood. The receptors stem from a middle-aged man with Graves' ophthalmopathy. CDR3s include the opening cysteine and the closing phenylalanine or tryptophan. A D gene is named only where the DNA matches it firmly. A row's size may be missing; if present it is once, few, many or a size class.

j_call: TRBJ1-2; v_call: TRBV29-1; clone_size: -; d_call: -; cdr3_nt: TGCAGCGTCGAGGACGGATATGGCTACACCTTC; cdr3_aa: CSVEDGYGYTF
j_call: TRBJ1-2; v_call: TRBV6-2/TRBV6-3; clone_size: -; d_call: TRBD1; cdr3_nt: TGTGCCAGCAGCCTACAGGGGTTTAAAGGCTACACCTTC; cdr3_aa: CASSLQGFKGYTF
j_call: TRBJ2-1; v_call: TRBV20-1; clone_size: few; d_call: -; cdr3_nt: TGCAGTGCCCCCGCTTTCTCCTACAATGAGCAGTTCTTC; cdr3_aa: CSAPAFSYNEQFF
j_call: TRBJ2-3; v_call: TRBV5-1; clone_size: -; d_call: -; cdr3_nt: TGCGCCAGCGGCTTAGGGACGGACCTAATCACAGATACGCAGTATTTT; cdr3_aa: CASGLGTDLITDTQYF
j_call: TRBJ1-5; v_call: TRBV28; clone_size: -; d_call: -; cdr3_nt: TGTGCCAGCAGTTTTTTTGGTGGAAATAGCAATCAGCCCCAGCATTTT; cdr3_aa: CASSFFGGNSNQPQHF
j_call: TRBJ2-7; v_call: TRBV11-2; clone_size: -; d_call: TRBD1; cdr3_nt: TGTGCCAGCAGGACCCCGACAGGGGCCCCCTACGAGCAGTACTTC; cdr3_aa: CASRTPTGAPYEQYF
j_call: TRBJ1-2; v_call: TRBV3-1; clone_size: -; d_call: -; cdr3_nt: TGTGCCAGCAGCCAGCGGGGGAGGGGGTATAACTATGGCTACACCTTC; cdr3_aa: CASSQRGRGYNYGYTF
j_call: TRBJ1-6; v_call: TRBV20-1; clone_size: -; d_call: TRBD1; cdr3_nt: TGCAGTGCCCTCGACAGGGTAATTGGCCCCTATAATTCACCCCTCCACTTT; cdr3_aa: CSALDRVIGPYNSPLHF
j_call: TRBJ1-2; v_call: TRBV28; clone_size: many; d_call: TRBD1; cdr3_nt: TGTGCCAGCAGTTTACCACCTACAGGGGACTATGGCTACACCTTC; cdr3_aa: CASSLPPTGDYGYTF
j_call: TRBJ2-2; v_call: TRBV12-3/TRBV12-4; clone_size: many; d_call: -; cdr3_nt: TGTGCCAGCACCGCAGAGGAGGCGAACACCGGGGAGCTGTTTTTT; cdr3_aa: CASTAEEANTGELFF
j_call: TRBJ2-7; v_call: TRBV6-5; clone_size: -; d_call: -; cdr3_nt: TGTGCCAGCAGTTACTCAAGCAGAGGGCGGCACGAGCAGTACTTC; cdr3_aa: CASSYSSRGRHEQYF
j_call: TRBJ2-7; v_call: TRBV20-1; clone_size: few; d_call: -; cdr3_nt: TGCAGTGCTGTCCGCCCTCCTGTTAGTGGCGAGCAGTACTTC; cdr3_aa: CSAVRPPVSGEQYF
j_call: TRBJ1-6; v_call: TRBV9; clone_size: -; d_call: TRBD1; cdr3_nt: TGTGCCAGCAGCGTAGGGAGGGGGCGGCATAATTCACCCCTCCACTTT; cdr3_aa: CASSVGRGRHNSPLHF
j_call: TRBJ1-3; v_call: TRBV7-9; clone_size: -; d_call: -; cdr3_nt: TGTGCCAGCAGCTCTAACAGGGTTGGAAACACCATATATTTT; cdr3_aa: CASSSNRVGNTIYF
j_call: TRBJ2-3; v_call: TRBV4-1; clone_size: -; d_call: -; cdr3_nt: TGCGCCAGCAGCGCAGGGGCGGATACGCAGTATTTT; cdr3_aa: CASSAGADTQYF
j_call: TRBJ2-1; v_call: TRBV20-1; clone_size: few; d_call: -; cdr3_nt: TGCAGTGTAACGCTAGGGGGGGTCTACAATGAGCAGTTCTTC; cdr3_aa: CSVTLGGVYNEQFF
j_call: TRBJ2-2; v_call: TRBV6-2/TRBV6-3; clone_size: -; d_call: TRBD2; cdr3_nt: TGTGCCAGCAGTTCAACGGGAGGGACCGGGGAGCTGTTTTTT; cdr3_aa: CASSSTGGTGELFF
j_call: TRBJ2-2; v_call: TRBV27; clone_size: -; d_call: -; cdr3_nt: TGTGCCAGCAGAGTGGAGGCCCGGTGGGCCGGGGAGCTGTTTTTT; cdr3_aa: CASRVEARWAGELFF
j_call: TRBJ1-1; v_call: TRBV10-3; clone_size: many; d_call: TRBD1; cdr3_nt: TGTGCCATCAGTGTGGACAGGGGTCCCACTGAAGCTTTCTTT; cdr3_aa: CAISVDRGPTEAFF
j_call: TRBJ2-3; v_call: TRBV29-1; clone_size: -; d_call: -; cdr3_nt: TGCAGCGTTGTCTCCCCCAGCACAGATACGCAGTATTTT; cdr3_aa: CSVVSPSTDTQYF
j_call: TRBJ2-1; v_call: TRBV7-3; clone_size: many; d_call: -; cdr3_nt: TGTGCCAGCAGCCCAAAGGGGGGGTCGTACAATGAGCAGTTCTTC; cdr3_aa: CASSPKGGSYNEQFF
j_call: TRBJ1-1; v_call: TRBV29-1; clone_size: once; d_call: -; cdr3_nt: TGCAGCGTTGACCGGGGAAACACTGAAGCTTTCTTT; cdr3_aa: CSVDRGNTEAFF
j_call: TRBJ2-1; v_call: TRBV11-2; clone_size: few; d_call: TRBD2; cdr3_nt: TGTGCCAGCAGCTCTGGGGGTAGCGGGAGAGGGCATGAGCAGTTCTTC; cdr3_aa: CASSSGGSGRGHEQFF
j_call: TRBJ1-5; v_call: TRBV9; clone_size: many; d_call: -; cdr3_nt: TGTGCCAGCAGTCCCGGGCCAGGAGGTGGCAATCAGCCCCAGCATTTT; cdr3_aa: CASSPGPGGGNQPQHF
j_call: TRBJ2-7; v_call: TRBV27; clone_size: many; d_call: -; cdr3_nt: TGTGCCAGCAGTTCACAGGCCCGTTTGACTTACGAGCAGTACTTC; cdr3_aa: CASSSQARLTYEQYF
j_call: TRBJ2-7; v_call: TRBV2; clone_size: -; d_call: -; cdr3_nt: TGTGCCAGCAGTTTCTACGGGATTAGGGGCGAGCAGTACTTC; cdr3_aa: CASSFYGIRGEQYF
j_call: TRBJ1-1; v_call: TRBV19; clone_size: many; d_call: -; cdr3_nt: TGTGCCAGTAGTAGAACAAACAAGATGAACACTGAAGCTTTCTTT; cdr3_aa: CASSRTNKMNTEAFF
j_call: TRBJ1-6; v_call: TRBV11-2; clone_size: -; d_call: TRBD1; cdr3_nt: TGTGCCAGCAGCCAAGATGGGACAGTAGAGACTTCACCCCTCCACTTT; cdr3_aa: CASSQDGTVETSPLHF
j_call: TRBJ2-3; v_call: TRBV28; clone_size: many; d_call: -; cdr3_nt: TGTGCCAGCCTCGGCCGGGGAGATACGCAGTATTTT; cdr3_aa: CASLGRGDTQYF
j_call: TRBJ2-3; v_call: TRBV19; clone_size: -; d_call: TRBD2; cdr3_nt: TGTGCCAGTAGTATGCGGGGAGGGCGCACAGATACGCAGTATTTT; cdr3_aa: CASSMRGGRTDTQYF
j_call: TRBJ1-1; v_call: TRBV7-8; clone_size: -; d_call: -; cdr3_nt: TGTGCCAGCAGCTTACAACGGAGGGGGACTGAAGCTTTCTTT; cdr3_aa: CASSLQRRGTEAFF
j_call: TRBJ2-7; v_call: TRBV20-1; clone_size: -; d_call: TRBD2; cdr3_nt: TGCAGTGCCCCCGGACTAGCGAGCACAGACACCCACAGCTCCTACGAGCAGTACTTC; cdr3_aa: CSAPGLASTDTHSSYEQYF
j_call: TRBJ2-5; v_call: TRBV3-1; clone_size: -; d_call: -; cdr3_nt: TGTGCCAGCAGCCAGTACGGGGAGACCCAGTACTTC; cdr3_aa: CASSQYGETQYF
j_call: TRBJ1-2; v_call: TRBV6-1; clone_size: -; d_call: TRBD1; cdr3_nt: TGTGCCAGCAGTGCCCGGGGAGGGGGCACAAAAGGCTACACCTTC; cdr3_aa: CASSARGGGTKGYTF
j_call: TRBJ2-1; v_call: TRBV6-4; clone_size: -; d_call: -; cdr3_nt: TGTGCCAGCAGTAAGACTTACAATGAGCAGTTCTTC; cdr3_aa: CASSKTYNEQFF
j_call: TRBJ2-7; v_call: TRBV12-3/TRBV12-4; clone_size: -; d_call: -; cdr3_nt: TGTGCCAGCAGTTTAGTTCTCTCGTACGAGCAGTACTTC; cdr3_aa: CASSLVLSYEQYF
j_call: TRBJ2-1; v_call: TRBV25-1; clone_size: -; d_call: -; cdr3_nt: TGTGCCAGCAGTGTAACGGGAAGGGATGAGCAGTTCTTC; cdr3_aa: CASSVTGRDEQFF
j_call: TRBJ2-5; v_call: TRBV9; clone_size: -; d_call: TRBD2; cdr3_nt: TGTGCCAGCAGCCCGAGGGGTACTAGCGGGGCGGCGGGGGAGACCCAGTACTTC; cdr3_aa: CASSPRGTSGAAGETQYF
j_call: TRBJ2-5; v_call: TRBV5-4; clone_size: few; d_call: -; cdr3_nt: TGTGCCAGCAGCCCCTCCCCCGGCTGGGGGGAGACCCAGTACTTC; cdr3_aa: CASSPSPGWGETQYF
j_call: TRBJ2-5; v_call: TRBV28; clone_size: -; d_call: -; cdr3_nt: TGTGCCAGCACCCGAAGGACATTGGGAGTAAAAGAGACCCAGTACTTC; cdr3_aa: CASTRRTLGVKETQYF
j_call: TRBJ2-7; v_call: TRBV6-2/TRBV6-3; clone_size: many; d_call: -; cdr3_nt: TGTGCCAGCAGTTTGGGGTTACACGAGCAGTACTTC; cdr3_aa: CASSLGLHEQYF